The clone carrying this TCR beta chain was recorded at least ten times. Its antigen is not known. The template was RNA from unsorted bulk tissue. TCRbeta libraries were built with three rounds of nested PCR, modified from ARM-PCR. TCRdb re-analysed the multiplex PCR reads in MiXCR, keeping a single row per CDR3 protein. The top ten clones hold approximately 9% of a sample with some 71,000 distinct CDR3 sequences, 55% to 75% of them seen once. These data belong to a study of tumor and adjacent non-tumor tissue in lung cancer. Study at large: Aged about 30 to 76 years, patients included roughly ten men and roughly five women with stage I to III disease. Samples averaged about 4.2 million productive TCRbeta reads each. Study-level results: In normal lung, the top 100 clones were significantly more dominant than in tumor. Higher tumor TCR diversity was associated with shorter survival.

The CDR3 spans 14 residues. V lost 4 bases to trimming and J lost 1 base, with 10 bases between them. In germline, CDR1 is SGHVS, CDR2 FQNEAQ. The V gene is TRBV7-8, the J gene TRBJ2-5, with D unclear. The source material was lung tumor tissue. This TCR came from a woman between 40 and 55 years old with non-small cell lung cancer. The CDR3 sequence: CASSSRATQETQYF. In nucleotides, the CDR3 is TGTGCCAGCAGCTCCCGGGCCACCCAAGAGACCCAGTACTTC.